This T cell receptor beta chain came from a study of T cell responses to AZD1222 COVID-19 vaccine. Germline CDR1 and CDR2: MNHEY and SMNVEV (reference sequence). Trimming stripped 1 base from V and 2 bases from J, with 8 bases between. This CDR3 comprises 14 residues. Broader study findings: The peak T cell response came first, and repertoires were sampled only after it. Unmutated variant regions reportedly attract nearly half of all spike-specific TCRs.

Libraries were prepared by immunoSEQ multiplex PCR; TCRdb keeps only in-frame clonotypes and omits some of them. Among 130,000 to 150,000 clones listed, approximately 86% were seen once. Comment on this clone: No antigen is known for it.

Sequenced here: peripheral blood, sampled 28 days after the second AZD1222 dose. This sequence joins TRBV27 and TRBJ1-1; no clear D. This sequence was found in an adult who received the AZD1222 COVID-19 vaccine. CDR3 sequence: CASSLFSGNTEAFF. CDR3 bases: TGTGCCAGCAGTTTATTTTCAGGCAACACTGAAGCTTTCTTT.